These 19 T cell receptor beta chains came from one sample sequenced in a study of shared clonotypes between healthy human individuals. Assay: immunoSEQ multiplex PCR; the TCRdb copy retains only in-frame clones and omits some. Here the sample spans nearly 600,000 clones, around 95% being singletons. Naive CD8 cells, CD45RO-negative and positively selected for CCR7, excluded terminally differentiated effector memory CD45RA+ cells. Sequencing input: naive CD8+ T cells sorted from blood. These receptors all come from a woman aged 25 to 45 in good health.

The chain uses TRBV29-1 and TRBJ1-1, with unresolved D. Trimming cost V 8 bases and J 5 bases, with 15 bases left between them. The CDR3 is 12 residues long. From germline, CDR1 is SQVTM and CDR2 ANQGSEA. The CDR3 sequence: CSLGLGTTEAFF. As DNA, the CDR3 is TGCAGCTTAGGACTTGGAACAACTGAAGCTTTCTTT.

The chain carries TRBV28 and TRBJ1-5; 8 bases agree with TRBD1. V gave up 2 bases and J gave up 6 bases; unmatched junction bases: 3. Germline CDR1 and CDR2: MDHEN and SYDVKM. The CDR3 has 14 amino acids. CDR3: CASSLRTGPQPQHF. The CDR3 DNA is TGTGCCAGCAGTTTACGGACAGGGCCTCAGCCCCAGCATTTT.

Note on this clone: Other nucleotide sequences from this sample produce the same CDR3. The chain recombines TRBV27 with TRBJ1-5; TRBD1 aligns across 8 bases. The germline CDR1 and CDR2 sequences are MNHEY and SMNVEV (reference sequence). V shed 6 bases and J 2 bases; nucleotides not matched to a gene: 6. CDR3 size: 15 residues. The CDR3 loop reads CASSRGTGGNQPQHF. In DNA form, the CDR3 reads TGTGCCAGCAGCCGAGGGACAGGCGGCAATCAGCCCCAGCATTTT.

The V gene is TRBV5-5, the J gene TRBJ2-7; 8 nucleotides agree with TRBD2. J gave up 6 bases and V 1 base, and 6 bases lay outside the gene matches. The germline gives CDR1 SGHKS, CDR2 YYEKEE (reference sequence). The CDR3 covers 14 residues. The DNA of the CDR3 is TGTGCCAGCAGCTTGCAGGGGACTAGAAGCGAGCAGTACTTC. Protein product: CASSLQGTRSEQYF.

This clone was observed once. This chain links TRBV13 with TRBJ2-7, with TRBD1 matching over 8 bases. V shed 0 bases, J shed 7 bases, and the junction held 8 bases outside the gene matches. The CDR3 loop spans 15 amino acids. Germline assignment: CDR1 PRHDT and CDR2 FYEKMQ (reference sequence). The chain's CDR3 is CASSLGLGQGWEQYF. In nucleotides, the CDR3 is TGTGCCAGCAGCTTAGGCCTTGGACAGGGATGGGAGCAGTACTTC.

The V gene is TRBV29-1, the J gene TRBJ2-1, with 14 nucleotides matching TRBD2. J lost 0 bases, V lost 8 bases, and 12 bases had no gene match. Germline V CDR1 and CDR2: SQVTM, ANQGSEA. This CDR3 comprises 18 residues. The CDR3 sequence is CSTEGAGLAGVSYNEQFF. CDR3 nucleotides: TGCAGCACCGAAGGGGCGGGACTAGCGGGAGTCTCCTACAATGAGCAGTTCTTC.

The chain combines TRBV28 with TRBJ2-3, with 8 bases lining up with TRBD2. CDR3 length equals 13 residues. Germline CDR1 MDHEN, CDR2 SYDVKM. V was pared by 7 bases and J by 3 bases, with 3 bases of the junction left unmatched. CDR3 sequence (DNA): TGTGCCAGCACGGGGGGGATGACAGATACGCAGTATTTT. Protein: CASTGGMTDTQYF. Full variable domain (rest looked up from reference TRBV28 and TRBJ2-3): DVKVTQSSRYLVKRTGEKVFLECVQDMDHENMFWYRQDPGLGLRLIYFSYDVKMKEKGDIPEGYSVSREKKERFSLILESASTNQTSMYLCASTGGMTDTQYFGPGTRLTVL.

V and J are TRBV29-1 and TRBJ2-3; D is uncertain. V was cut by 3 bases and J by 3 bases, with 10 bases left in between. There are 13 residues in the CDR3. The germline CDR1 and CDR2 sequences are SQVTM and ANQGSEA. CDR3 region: CSVEEQTTDTQYF. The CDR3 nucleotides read TGCAGCGTTGAGGAGCAGACTACAGATACGCAGTATTTT.

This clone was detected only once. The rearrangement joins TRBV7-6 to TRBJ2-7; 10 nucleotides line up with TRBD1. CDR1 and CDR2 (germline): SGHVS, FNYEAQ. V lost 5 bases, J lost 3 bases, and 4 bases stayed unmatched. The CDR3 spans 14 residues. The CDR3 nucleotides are TGTGCCAGCAGCGAACGGACAGGGGGCTACGAGCAGTACTTC. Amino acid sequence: CASSERTGGYEQYF.

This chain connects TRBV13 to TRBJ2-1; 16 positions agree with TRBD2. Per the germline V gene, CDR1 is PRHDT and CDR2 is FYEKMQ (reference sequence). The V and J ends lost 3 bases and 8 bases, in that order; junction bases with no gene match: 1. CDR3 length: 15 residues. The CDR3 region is CASSFGTSGRDEQFF. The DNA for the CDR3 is TGTGCCAGCAGCTTCGGGACTAGCGGGAGGGATGAGCAGTTCTTC.

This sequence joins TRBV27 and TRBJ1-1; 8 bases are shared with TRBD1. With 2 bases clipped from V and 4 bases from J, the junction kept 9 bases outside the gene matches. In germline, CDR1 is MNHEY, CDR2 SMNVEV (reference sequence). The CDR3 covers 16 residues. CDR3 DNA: TGTGCCAGCAGTTTAAGGGCAGGGGGCTATGGCACTGAAGCTTTCTTT. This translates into CASSLRAGGYGTEAFF.

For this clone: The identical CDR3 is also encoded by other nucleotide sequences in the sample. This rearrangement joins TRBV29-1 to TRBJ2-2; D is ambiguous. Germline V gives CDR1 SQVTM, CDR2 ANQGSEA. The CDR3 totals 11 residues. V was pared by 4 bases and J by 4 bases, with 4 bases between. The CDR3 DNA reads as TGCAGCGTTGTTTCCACCGGGGAGCTGTTTTTT. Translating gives CSVVSTGELFF.

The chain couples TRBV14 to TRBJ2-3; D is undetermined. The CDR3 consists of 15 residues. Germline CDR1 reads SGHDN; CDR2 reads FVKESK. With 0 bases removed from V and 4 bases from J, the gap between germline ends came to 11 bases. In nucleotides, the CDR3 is TGTGCCAGCAGCCAAGACGAAGGATCCTCAGATACGCAGTATTTT. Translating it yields CASSQDEGSSDTQYF.

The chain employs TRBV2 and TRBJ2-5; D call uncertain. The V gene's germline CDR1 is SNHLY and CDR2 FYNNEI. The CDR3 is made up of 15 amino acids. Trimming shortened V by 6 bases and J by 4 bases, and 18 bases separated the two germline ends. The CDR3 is CASSLIPGQLETQYF. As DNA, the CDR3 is TGTGCCAGCAGCCTAATCCCGGGCCAGCTAGAGACCCAGTACTTC.

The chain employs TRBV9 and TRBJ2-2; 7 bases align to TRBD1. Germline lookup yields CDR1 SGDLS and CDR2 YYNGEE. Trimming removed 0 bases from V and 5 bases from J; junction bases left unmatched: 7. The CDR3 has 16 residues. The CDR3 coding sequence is TGTGCCAGCAGCGTAGCTGAGACAGGGAATACCGGGGAGCTGTTTTTT. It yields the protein CASSVAETGNTGELFF.

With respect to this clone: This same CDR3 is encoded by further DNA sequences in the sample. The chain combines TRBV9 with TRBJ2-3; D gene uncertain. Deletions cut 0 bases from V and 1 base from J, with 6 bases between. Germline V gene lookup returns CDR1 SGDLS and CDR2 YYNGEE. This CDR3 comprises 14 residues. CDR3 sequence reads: CASSVAWGTDTQYF. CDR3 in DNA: TGTGCCAGCAGCGTAGCTTGGGGCACAGATACGCAGTATTTT.

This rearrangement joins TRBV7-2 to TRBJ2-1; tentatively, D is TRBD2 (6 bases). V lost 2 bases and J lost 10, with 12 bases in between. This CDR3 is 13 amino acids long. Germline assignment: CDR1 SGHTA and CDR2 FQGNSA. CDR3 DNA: TGTGCCAGCAGCTTAATTTCCGCGGGGGAGCAGTTCTTC. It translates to CASSLISAGEQFF.

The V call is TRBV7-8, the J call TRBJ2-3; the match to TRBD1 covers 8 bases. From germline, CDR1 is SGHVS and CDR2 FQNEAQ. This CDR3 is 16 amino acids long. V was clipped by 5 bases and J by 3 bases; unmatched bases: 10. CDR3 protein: CASSHPRDRITDTQYF. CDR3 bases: TGTGCCAGCAGCCACCCCCGGGACAGGATTACAGATACGCAGTATTTT.

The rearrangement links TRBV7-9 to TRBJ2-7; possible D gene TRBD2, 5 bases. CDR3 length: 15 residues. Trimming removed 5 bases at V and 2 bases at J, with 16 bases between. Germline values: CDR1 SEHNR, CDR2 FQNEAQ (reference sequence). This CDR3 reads CASSPSREGAYEQYF. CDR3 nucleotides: TGTGCCAGCAGCCCAAGCCGCGAGGGAGCCTACGAGCAGTACTTC.